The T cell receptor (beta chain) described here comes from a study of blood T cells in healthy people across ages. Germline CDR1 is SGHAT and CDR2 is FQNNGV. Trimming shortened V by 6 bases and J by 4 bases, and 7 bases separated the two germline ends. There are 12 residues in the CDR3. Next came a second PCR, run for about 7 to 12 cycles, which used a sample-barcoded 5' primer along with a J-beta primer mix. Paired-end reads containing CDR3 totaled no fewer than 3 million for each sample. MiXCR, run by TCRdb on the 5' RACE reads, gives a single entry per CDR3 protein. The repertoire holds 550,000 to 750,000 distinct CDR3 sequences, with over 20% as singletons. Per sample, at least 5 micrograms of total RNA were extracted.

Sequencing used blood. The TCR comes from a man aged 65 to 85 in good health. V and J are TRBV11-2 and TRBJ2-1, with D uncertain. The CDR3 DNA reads TGTGCCAGCAGGGGGATGTACAATGAGCAGTTCTTC. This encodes CASRGMYNEQFF.